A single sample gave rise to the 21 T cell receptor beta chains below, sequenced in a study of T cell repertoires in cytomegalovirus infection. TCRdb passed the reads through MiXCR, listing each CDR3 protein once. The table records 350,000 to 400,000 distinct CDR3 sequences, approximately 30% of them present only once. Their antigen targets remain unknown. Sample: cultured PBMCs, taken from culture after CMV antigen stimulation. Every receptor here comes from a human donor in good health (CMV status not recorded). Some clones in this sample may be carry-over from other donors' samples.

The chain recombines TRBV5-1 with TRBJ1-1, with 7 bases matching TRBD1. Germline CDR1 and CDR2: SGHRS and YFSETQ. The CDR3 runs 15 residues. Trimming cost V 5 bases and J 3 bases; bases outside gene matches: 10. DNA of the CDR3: TGCGCCAGCAGGGACAGGACCGGCCTGGACACTGAAGCTTTCTTT. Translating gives CASRDRTGLDTEAFF.

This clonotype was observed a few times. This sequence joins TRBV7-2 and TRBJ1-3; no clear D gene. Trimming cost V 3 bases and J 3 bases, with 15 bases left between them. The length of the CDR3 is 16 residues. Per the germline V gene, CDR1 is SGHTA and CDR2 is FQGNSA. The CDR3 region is CASSFPTYHRGNTIYF. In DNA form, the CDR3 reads TGTGCCAGCAGCTTCCCGACTTATCATCGTGGAAACACCATATATTTT.

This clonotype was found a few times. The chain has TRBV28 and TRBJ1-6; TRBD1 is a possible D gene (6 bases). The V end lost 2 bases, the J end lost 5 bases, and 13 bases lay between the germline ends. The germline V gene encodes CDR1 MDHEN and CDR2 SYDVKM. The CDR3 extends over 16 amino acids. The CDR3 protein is CASSLHGQNNNSPLHF. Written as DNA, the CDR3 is TGTGCCAGCAGTTTACACGGACAGAACAATAATTCACCCCTCCACTTT.

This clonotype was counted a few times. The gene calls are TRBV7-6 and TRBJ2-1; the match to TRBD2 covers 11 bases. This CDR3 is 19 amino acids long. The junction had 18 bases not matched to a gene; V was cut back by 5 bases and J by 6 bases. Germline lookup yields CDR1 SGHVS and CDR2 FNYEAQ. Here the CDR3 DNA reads TGTGCCAGCAGCCCCTTTATGTTGACGGAGGGACTAGCGGCCAATGAGCAGTTCTTC. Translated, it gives CASSPFMLTEGLAANEQFF.

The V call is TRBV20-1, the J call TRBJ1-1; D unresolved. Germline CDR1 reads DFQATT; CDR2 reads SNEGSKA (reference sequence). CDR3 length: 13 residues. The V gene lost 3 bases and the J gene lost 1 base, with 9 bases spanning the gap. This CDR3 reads CSARRAGNTEAFF. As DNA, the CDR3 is TGCAGTGCTAGGAGAGCAGGGAACACTGAAGCTTTCTTT.

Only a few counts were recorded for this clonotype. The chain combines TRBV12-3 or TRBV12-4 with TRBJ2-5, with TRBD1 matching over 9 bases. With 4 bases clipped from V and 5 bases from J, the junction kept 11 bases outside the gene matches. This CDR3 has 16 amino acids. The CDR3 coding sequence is TGTGCCAGCAGTTCTAACAGGGGGCGCCGCCTGGAGACCCAGTACTTC. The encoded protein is CASSSNRGRRLETQYF.

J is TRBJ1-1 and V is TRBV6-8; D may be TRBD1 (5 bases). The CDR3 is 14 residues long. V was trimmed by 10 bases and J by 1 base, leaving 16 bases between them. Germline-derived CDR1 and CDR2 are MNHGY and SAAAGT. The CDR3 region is CATVEPQGNTEAFF. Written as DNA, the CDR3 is TGTGCCACCGTTGAGCCGCAGGGGAACACTGAAGCTTTCTTT.

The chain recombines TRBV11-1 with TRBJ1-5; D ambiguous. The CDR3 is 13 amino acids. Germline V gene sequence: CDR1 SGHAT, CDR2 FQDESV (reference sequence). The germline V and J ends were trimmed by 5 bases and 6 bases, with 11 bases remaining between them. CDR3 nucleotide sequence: TGTGCCAGCAGCACCCAAGACGGTCAGCCCCAGCATTTT. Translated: CASSTQDGQPQHF.

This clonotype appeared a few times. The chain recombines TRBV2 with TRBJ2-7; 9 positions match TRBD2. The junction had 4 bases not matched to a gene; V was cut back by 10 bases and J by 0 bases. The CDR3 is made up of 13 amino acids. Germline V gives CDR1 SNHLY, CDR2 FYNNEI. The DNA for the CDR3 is TGTGCCACGGATAGCGGGAGCTCCTACGAGCAGTACGTC. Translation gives CATDSGSSYEQYV.

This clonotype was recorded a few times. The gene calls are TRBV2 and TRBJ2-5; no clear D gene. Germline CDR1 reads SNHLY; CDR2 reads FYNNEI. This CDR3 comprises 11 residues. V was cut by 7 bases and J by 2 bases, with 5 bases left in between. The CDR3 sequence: CASNRQETQYF. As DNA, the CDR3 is TGTGCCAGCAATAGGCAAGAGACCCAGTACTTC.

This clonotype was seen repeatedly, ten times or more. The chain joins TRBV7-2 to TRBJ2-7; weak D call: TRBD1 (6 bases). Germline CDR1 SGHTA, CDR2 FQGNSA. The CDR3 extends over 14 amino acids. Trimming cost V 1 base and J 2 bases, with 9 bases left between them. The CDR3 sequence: CASSLVAGAYEQYF. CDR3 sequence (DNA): TGTGCCAGCAGCTTAGTGGCAGGGGCCTACGAGCAGTACTTC. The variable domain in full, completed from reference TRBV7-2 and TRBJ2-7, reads GAGVSQSPSNKVTEKGKDVELRCDPISGHTALYWYRQSLGQGLEFLIYFQGNSAPDKSGLPSDRFSAERTGGSVSTLTIQRTQQEDSAVYLCASSLVAGAYEQYFGPGTRLTVT.

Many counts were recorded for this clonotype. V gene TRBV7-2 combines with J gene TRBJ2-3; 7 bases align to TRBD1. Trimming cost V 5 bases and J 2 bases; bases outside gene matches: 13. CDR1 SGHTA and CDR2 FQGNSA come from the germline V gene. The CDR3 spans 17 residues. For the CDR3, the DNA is TGTGCCAGCAGCCACTGGGACAGACGCTTACTCACAGATACGCAGTATTTT. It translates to CASSHWDRRLLTDTQYF.

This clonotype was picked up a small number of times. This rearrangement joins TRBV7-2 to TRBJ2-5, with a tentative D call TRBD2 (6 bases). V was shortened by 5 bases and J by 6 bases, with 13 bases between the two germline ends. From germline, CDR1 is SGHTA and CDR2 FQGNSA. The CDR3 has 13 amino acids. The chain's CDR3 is CASSVTSLQTQYF. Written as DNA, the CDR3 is TGTGCCAGCAGCGTTACTAGCTTGCAGACCCAGTACTTC. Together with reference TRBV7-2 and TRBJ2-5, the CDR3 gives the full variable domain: GAGVSQSPSNKVTEKGKDVELRCDPISGHTALYWYRQSLGQGLEFLIYFQGNSAPDKSGLPSDRFSAERTGGSVSTLTIQRTQQEDSAVYLCASSVTSLQTQYFGPGTRLLVL.

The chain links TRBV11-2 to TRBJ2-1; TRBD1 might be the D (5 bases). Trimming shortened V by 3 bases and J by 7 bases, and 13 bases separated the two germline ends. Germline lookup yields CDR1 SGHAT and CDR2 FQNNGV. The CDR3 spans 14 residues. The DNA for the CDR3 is TGTGCCAGCAGCTTGGCAGGGTCCGGGAATGAGCAGTTCTTC. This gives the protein CASSLAGSGNEQFF. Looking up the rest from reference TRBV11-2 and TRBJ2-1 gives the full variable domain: EAGVAQSPRYKIIEKRQSVAFWCNPISGHATLYWYQQILGQGPKLLIQFQNNGVVDDSQLPKDRFSAERLKGVDSTLKIQPAKLEDSAVYLCASSLAGSGNEQFFGPGTRLTVL.

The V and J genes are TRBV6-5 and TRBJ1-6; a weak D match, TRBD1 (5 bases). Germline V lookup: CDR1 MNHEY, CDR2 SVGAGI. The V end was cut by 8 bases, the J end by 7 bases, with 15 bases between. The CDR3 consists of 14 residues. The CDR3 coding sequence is TGTGCCAGCGGGCTTGGCAGGGAGAATTCACCCCTCCACTTT. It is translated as CASGLGRENSPLHF.

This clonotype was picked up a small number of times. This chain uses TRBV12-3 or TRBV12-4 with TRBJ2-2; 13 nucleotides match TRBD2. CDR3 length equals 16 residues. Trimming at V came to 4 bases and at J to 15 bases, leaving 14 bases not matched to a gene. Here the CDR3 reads CASSSPLAGGIGVMFF. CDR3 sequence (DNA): TGTGCCAGCAGTTCCCCACTAGCGGGAGGGATTGGAGTGATGTTTTTT.

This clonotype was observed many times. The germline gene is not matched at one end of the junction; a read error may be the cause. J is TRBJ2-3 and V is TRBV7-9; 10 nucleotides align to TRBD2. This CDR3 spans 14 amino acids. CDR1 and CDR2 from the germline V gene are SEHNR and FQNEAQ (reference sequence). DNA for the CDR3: TGTGCCAGCAGCCTAGCGGGAGCGGTAGATACGCAGTATTTT. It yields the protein CASSLAGAVDTQYF.

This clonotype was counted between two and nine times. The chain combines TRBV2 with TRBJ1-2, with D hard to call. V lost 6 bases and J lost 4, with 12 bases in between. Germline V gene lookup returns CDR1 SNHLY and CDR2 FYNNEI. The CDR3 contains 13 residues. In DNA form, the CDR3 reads TGTGCCAGCAGGCTAACAGAGTTCTATGGCTACACCTTC. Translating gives CASRLTEFYGYTF.

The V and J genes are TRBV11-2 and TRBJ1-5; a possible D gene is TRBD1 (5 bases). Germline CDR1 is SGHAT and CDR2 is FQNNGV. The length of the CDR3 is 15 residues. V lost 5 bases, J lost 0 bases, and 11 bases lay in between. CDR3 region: CASSARGYSNQPQHF. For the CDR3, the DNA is TGTGCCAGCAGCGCACGGGGGTATAGCAATCAGCCCCAGCATTTT.

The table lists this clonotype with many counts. As DNA, the CDR3 is TGTGCCAGCAGTGCAACGACGGGACAGGGTCTGGATACGCAGTATTTT. It specifies CASSATTGQGLDTQYF. This chain links TRBV7-9 with TRBJ2-3; TRBD1 agrees at 9 bases. Germline CDR1 and CDR2: SEHNR and FQNEAQ (reference sequence). The length of the CDR3 is 16 residues. J lost 6 bases, V lost 6 bases, and 13 bases had no gene match.

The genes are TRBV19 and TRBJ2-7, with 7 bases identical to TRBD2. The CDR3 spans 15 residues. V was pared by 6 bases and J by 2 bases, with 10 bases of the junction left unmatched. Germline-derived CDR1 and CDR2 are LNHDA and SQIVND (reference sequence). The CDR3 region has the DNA TGTGCCAGTAGCTCAAGGGGAGGGGTAGCCTACGAGCAGTACTTC. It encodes CASSSRGGVAYEQYF.